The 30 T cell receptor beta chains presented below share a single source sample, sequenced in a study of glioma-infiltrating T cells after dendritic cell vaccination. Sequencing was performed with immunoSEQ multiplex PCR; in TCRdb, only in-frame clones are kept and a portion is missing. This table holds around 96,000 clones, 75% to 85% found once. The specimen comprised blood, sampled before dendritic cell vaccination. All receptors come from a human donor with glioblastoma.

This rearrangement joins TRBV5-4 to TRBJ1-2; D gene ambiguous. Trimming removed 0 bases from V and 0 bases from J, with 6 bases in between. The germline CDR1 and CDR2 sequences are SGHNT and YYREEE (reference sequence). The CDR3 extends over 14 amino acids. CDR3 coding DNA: TGTGCCAGCAGCTTGGGCGGTGCTAACTATGGCTACACCTTC. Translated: CASSLGGANYGYTF.

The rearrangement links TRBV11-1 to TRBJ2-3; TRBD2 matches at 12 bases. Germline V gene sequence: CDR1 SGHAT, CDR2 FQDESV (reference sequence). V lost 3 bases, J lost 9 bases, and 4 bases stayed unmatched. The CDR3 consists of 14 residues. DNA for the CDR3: TGTGCCAGCAGCTTGCTAGCGGGAGGGGAAACGCAGTATTTT. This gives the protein CASSLLAGGETQYF. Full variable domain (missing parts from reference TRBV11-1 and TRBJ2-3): EAEVAQSPRYKITEKSQAVAFWCDPISGHATLYWYRQILGQGPELLVQFQDESVVDDSQLPKDRFSAERLKGVDSTLKIQPAELGDSAMYLCASSLLAGGETQYFGPGTRLTVL.

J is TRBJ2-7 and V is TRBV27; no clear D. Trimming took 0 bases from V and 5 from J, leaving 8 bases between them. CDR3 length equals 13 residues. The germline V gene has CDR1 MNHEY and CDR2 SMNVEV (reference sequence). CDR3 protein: CASSLSSLDEQYF. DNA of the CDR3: TGTGCCAGCAGTTTATCTTCGCTAGACGAGCAGTACTTC.

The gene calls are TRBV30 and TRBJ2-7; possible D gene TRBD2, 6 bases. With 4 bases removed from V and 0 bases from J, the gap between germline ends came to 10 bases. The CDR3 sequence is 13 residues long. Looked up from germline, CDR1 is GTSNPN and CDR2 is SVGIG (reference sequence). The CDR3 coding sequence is TGTGCCTGGAACCAGGGACTCTCCTACGAGCAGTACTTC. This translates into CAWNQGLSYEQYF.

The CDR3: CASSLWASGSTDTQYF. CDR3 sequence (DNA): TGTGCCAGCAGCTTGTGGGCTAGCGGCAGCACAGATACGCAGTATTTT. The chain combines TRBV5-4 with TRBJ2-3, with 7 bases lining up with TRBD2. Trimming took 1 base from V and 0 from J; bases not matched to a gene: 5. The CDR3 extends over 16 amino acids. Germline CDR1 is SGHNT and CDR2 is YYREEE (reference sequence).

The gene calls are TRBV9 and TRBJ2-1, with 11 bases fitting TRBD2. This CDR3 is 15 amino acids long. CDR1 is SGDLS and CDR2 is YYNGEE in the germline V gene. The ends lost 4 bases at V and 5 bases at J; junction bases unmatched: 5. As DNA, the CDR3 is TGTGCCAGCAGCCCGCGACTAGCGGGAAACAATGAGCAGTTCTTC. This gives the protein CASSPRLAGNNEQFF.

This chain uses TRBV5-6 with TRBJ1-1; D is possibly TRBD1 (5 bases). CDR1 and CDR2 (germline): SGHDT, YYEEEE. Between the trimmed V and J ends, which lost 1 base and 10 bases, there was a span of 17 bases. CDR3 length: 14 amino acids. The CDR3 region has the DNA TGTGCCAGCAGCTTGATTGGGGCCGGACAAGGAGCTTTCTTT. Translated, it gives CASSLIGAGQGAFF.

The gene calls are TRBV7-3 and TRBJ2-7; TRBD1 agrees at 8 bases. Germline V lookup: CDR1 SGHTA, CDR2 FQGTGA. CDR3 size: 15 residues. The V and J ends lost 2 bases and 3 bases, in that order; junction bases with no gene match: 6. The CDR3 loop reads CASSLASGQGYEQYF. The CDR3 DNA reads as TGTGCCAGCAGCTTAGCGAGTGGACAGGGCTACGAGCAGTACTTC.

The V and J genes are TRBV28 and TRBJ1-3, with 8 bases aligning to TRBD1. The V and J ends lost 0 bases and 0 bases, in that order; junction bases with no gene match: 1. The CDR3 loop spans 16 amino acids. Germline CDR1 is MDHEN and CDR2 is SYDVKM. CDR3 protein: CASSLWGQASGNTIYF. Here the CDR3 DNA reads TGTGCCAGCAGTTTATGGGGACAGGCCTCTGGAAACACCATATATTTT.

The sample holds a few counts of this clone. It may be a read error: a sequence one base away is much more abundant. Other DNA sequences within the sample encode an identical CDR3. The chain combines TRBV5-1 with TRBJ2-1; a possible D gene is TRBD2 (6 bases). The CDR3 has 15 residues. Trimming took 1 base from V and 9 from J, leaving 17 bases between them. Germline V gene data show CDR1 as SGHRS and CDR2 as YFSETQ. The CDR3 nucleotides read TGCGCCAGCAGCTTGAGGAGGGCCAAAGGGATTGAGCAGTTCTTC. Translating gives CASSLRRAKGIEQFF. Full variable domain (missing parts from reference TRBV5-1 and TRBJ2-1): KAGVTQTPRYLIKTRGQQVTLSCSPISGHRSVSWYQQTPGQGLQFLFEYFSETQRNKGNFPGRFSGRQFSNSRSEMNVSTLELGDSALYLCASSLRRAKGIEQFFGPGTRLTVL.

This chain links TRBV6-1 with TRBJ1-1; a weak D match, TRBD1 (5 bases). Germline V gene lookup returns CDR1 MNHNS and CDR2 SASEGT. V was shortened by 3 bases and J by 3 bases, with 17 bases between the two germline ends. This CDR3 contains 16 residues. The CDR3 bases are TGTGCCAGCAGTGATAGGGATGGAGGGGCGGACACTGAAGCTTTCTTT. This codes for CASSDRDGGADTEAFF.

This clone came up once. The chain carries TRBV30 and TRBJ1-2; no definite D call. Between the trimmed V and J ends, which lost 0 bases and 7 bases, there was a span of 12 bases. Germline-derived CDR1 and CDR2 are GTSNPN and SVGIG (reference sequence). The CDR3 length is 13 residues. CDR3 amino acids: CAWSVRKSGGYTF. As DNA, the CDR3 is TGTGCCTGGAGTGTACGGAAAAGCGGTGGCTACACCTTC.

CDR3 nucleotide sequence: TGTGCCAGCAGCCTGACTAGCGGGGACTACAATGAGCAGTTCTTC. It encodes CASSLTSGDYNEQFF. The chain joins TRBV9 to TRBJ2-1; 11 bases match TRBD2. Per germline, CDR1 SGDLS and CDR2 YYNGEE. V was clipped by 4 bases and J by 3 bases; unmatched bases: 3. The CDR3 totals 15 residues.

The CDR3 protein is CAGDQSSGNTIYF. The CDR3 coding sequence is TGTGCCGGAGATCAAAGCTCTGGAAACACCATATATTTT. V usage is TRBV30 and J usage is TRBJ1-3; D ambiguous. Deletions cut 8 bases from V and 0 bases from J, with 11 bases between. The CDR3 is made up of 13 amino acids. Germline V gives CDR1 GTSNPN, CDR2 SVGIG (reference sequence).

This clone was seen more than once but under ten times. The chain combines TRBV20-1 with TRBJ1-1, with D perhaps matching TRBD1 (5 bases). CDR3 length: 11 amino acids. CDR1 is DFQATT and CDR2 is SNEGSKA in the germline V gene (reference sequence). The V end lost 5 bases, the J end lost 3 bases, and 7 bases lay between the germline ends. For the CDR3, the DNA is TGCAGTGCTCGGGGGGACACTGAAGCTTTCTTT. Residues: CSARGDTEAFF.

The CDR3 sequence: CASRDPGGDTQYF. The DNA for the CDR3 is TGCGCCAGCAGGGATCCGGGGGGAGATACGCAGTATTTT. The chain combines TRBV5-1 with TRBJ2-3, with 7 bases fitting TRBD2. Germline trimming cut 5 bases from V and 5 bases from J; bases unmatched to any gene: 5. This CDR3 comprises 13 residues. Germline V lookup: CDR1 SGHRS, CDR2 YFSETQ.

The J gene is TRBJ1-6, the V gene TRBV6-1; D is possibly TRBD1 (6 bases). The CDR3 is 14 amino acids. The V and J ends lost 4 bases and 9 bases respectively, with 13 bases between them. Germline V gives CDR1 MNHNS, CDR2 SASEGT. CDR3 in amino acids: CASSGTGKVSPLHF. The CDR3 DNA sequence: TGTGCCAGCAGTGGAACAGGGAAGGTTTCACCCCTCCACTTT.

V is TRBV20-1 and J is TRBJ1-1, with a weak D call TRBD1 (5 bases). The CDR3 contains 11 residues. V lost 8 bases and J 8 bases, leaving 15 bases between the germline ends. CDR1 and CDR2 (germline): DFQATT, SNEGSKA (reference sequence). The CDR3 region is CSSIPQAEAFF. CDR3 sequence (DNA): TGCAGTTCGATCCCACAGGCGGAAGCTTTCTTT.

The CDR3 reads CAWSVWGTGETTEAFF. In DNA, the CDR3 is TGTGCCTGGAGTGTATGGGGGACAGGTGAGACCACTGAAGCTTTCTTT. This sequence joins TRBV30 and TRBJ1-1; 8 bases align to TRBD1. The V gene end was trimmed by 0 bases and the J gene end by 4 bases; junction bases not matched to a gene: 10. Germline CDR1 reads GTSNPN; CDR2 reads SVGIG (reference sequence). CDR3 size: 16 residues.

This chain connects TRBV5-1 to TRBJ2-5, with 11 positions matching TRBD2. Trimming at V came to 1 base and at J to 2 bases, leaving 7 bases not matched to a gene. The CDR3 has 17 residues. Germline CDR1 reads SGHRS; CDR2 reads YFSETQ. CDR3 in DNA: TGCGCCAGCAGCTTGCGGGCTAGCGGGAGGAATCAAGAGACCCAGTACTTC. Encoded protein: CASSLRASGRNQETQYF.

The CDR3 loop is CASSFIRVNTEAFF. CDR3 nucleotide sequence: TGTGCCAGCAGCTTCATACGGGTGAACACTGAAGCTTTCTTT. The V and J genes are TRBV5-8 and TRBJ1-1; D gene ambiguous. The CDR3 length is 14 residues. With 2 bases removed from V and 0 bases from J, the gap between germline ends came to 8 bases. From germline, CDR1 is SGHTS and CDR2 YDEGEE.

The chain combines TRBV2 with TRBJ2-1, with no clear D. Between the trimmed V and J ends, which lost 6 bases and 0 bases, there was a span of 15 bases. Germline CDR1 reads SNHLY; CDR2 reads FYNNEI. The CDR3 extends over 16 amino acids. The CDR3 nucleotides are TGTGCCAGCAGGCCCAGAACTACTTACTCCTACAATGAGCAGTTCTTC. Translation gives CASRPRTTYSYNEQFF.

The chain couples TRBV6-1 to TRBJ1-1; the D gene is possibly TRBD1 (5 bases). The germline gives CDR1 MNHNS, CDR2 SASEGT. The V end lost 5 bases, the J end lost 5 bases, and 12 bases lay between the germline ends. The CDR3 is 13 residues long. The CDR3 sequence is CASSLEGWTEAFF. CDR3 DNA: TGTGCCAGCAGTTTGGAGGGGTGGACTGAAGCTTTCTTT.

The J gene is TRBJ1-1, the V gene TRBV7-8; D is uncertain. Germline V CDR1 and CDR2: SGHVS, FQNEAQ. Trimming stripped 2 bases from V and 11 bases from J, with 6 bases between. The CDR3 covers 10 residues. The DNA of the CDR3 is TGTGCCAGCAGCTTATCCGAGGCTTTCTTT. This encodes CASSLSEAFF.

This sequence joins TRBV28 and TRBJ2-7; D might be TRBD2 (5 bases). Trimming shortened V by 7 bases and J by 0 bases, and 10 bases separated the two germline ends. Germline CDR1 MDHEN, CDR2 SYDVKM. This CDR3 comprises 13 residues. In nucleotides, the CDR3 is TGTGCCAGCATTCGGGGAGACTCCTACGAGCAGTACTTC. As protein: CASIRGDSYEQYF.

Here the CDR3 reads CASSFQGAGGYTF. The CDR3 bases are TGTGCCAGCAGTTTTCAAGGGGCGGGGGGCTACACCTTC. The genes are TRBV28 and TRBJ1-2; D may be TRBD1 (5 bases). The CDR3 contains 13 residues. Trimming took off 3 bases at V and 8 bases at J, with 13 bases between the two ends. The germline V gene has CDR1 MDHEN and CDR2 SYDVKM.

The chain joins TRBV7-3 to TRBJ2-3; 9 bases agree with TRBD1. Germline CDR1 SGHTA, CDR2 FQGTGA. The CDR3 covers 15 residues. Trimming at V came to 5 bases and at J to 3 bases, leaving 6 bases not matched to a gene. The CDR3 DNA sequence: TGTGCCAGCAGCCAGGGACAGGGAGGGACAGATACGCAGTATTTT. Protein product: CASSQGQGGTDTQYF.

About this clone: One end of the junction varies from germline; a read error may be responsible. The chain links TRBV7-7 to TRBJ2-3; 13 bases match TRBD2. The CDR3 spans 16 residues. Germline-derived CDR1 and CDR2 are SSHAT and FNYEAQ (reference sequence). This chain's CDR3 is CASSPTSGGATDTQYF. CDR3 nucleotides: TGTGCTAGCAGCCCTACTAGCGGGGGGGCCACAGATACGCAGTATTTT. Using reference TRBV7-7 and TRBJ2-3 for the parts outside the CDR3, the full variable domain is GAGVSQSPRYKVTKRGQDVTLRCDPISSHATLYWYQQALGQGPEFLTYFNYEAQPDKSGLPSDRFSAERPEGSISTLTIQRTEQRDSAMYRCASSPTSGGATDTQYFGPGTRLTVL.

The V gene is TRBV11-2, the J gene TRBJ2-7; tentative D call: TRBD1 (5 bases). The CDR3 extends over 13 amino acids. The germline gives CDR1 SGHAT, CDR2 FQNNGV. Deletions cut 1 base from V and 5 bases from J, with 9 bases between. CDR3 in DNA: TGTGCCAGCAGCTTAGTCGGACAAAACGAGCAGTACTTC. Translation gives CASSLVGQNEQYF. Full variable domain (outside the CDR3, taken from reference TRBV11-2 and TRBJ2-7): EAGVAQSPRYKIIEKRQSVAFWCNPISGHATLYWYQQILGQGPKLLIQFQNNGVVDDSQLPKDRFSAERLKGVDSTLKIQPAKLEDSAVYLCASSLVGQNEQYFGPGTRLTVT.

The CDR3 region has the DNA TGTGCCAGTAGTATCGTCACTGGTTCCTATGGCTACACCTTC. Protein sequence: CASSIVTGSYGYTF. The genes are TRBV19 and TRBJ1-2, with no clear D. CDR3 length: 14 residues. The germline V gene has CDR1 LNHDA and CDR2 SQIVND (reference sequence). V lost 3 bases and J lost 4, with 12 bases in between.